Shown below are 27 T cell receptor beta chains from a single sample sequenced in a study of CD8 T cells in Susac syndrome. With random hexamers, roughly 0.45 to 1 ug RNA was reverse transcribed. TCRdb re-called the immunoSEQ multiplex PCR reads with MiXCR, one entry per CDR3 protein. The table shows a few hundred thousand distinct CDR3 sequences, with about 94% occurring only once. Material for sequencing was CD8+ T cells from PBMCs. The receptors originated from a human donor with multiple sclerosis.

This chain joins TRBV19 and TRBJ2-2; TRBD1 aligns across 7 bases. The CDR3 extends over 14 amino acids. Trimming at V came to 7 bases and at J to 7 bases, leaving 9 bases not matched to a gene. Germline loops: CDR1 LNHDA, CDR2 SQIVND (reference sequence). The CDR3 DNA sequence: TGTGCCAGTATTCTGGGACAGTCAGACGGGGAGCTGTTTTTT. Its protein product is CASILGQSDGELFF.

The rearrangement links TRBV3-1 to TRBJ2-1; 15 bases match TRBD2. Per the germline V gene, CDR1 is LGHDT and CDR2 is YNNKEL (reference sequence). V lost 1 base to trimming and J lost 5 bases; unmatched junction nucleotides: 3. The CDR3 is 17 residues long. The CDR3 reads CASSQAGLAGGNNEQFF. CDR3 sequence (DNA): TGTGCCAGCAGCCAAGCGGGACTAGCGGGAGGTAACAATGAGCAGTTCTTC.

The V and J genes are TRBV29-1 and TRBJ2-2; TRBD1 agrees at 7 bases. Germline V gene data show CDR1 as SQVTM and CDR2 as ANQGSEA. This CDR3 comprises 16 residues. V gave up 6 bases and J gave up 6 bases; unmatched junction bases: 16. As DNA, the CDR3 is TGCAGCGTCGGAACGGGTACAGGGGCGCAGGCCGGGGAGCTGTTTTTT. Its protein product is CSVGTGTGAQAGELFF.

Concerning this clonotype itself: One junction end disagrees with the germline gene, perhaps due to a read error. The chain links TRBV7-7 to TRBJ2-1; 9 nucleotides agree with TRBD1. CDR1 SSHAT and CDR2 FNYEAQ come from the germline V gene (reference sequence). The CDR3 loop spans 14 amino acids. The CDR3 DNA reads as TGTGCTAGCAGTTTATACACAGGGGGCGTTGAGCAGTTCTTC. Translated: CASSLYTGGVEQFF.

This clonotype was seen a handful of times. The chain has TRBV5-6 and TRBJ2-1, with a tentative D call TRBD2 (6 bases). The CDR3 is 15 amino acids. V lost 0 bases, J lost 5 bases, and 12 bases lay in between. Germline assignment: CDR1 SGHDT and CDR2 YYEEEE. This CDR3 is CASSLGLGTNNEQFF. In DNA, the CDR3 is TGTGCCAGCAGCTTGGGACTAGGAACAAACAATGAGCAGTTCTTC.

The J gene is TRBJ2-7, the V gene TRBV19; no reliable D call. The CDR3 runs 14 residues. Germline V CDR1 and CDR2: LNHDA, SQIVND (reference sequence). Deletions cut 5 bases from V and 3 bases from J, with 14 bases between. The CDR3 nucleotides read TGTGCCAGTAGTCCCTCCGGGCTAAACTACGAGCAGTACTTC. Translating gives CASSPSGLNYEQYF.

The chain carries TRBV7-2 and TRBJ1-2; D is perhaps TRBD1 (5 bases). In germline, CDR1 is SGHTA, CDR2 FQGNSA. V was shortened by 8 bases and J by 4 bases, with 8 bases between the two germline ends. This CDR3 spans 11 amino acids. CDR3 residues: CASGAGYGYTF. The CDR3 nucleotides are TGTGCCAGCGGGGCGGGCTATGGCTACACCTTC.

The chain has TRBV6-2 or TRBV6-3 and TRBJ2-7; 7 bases map to TRBD1. The trim removed 2 bases at V and 6 bases at J, leaving 10 bases unmatched. Germline V gene lookup returns CDR1 MNHEY and CDR2 SVGEGT. This CDR3 is 15 amino acids long. The CDR3 loop is CASSYRLADRAEQYF. Written as DNA, the CDR3 is TGTGCCAGCAGTTACCGACTCGCCGACAGGGCCGAGCAGTACTTC.

This rearrangement joins TRBV7-9 to TRBJ1-4; a weak D match, TRBD1 (6 bases). Trimming stripped 5 bases from V and 6 bases from J, with 16 bases between. This CDR3 contains 15 residues. Germline CDR1 reads SEHNR; CDR2 reads FQNEAQ (reference sequence). In DNA, the CDR3 is TGTGCCAGCAGCCCAGGACCGGGGGGCGATGAAAAACTGTTTTTT. It yields the protein CASSPGPGGDEKLFF.

This clonotype was detected only once. The chain employs TRBV24-1 and TRBJ1-2; tentatively, D is TRBD1 (6 bases). Trimming left V 12 bases short and J 4 bases short, with 17 bases between. Germline assignment: CDR1 KGHDR and CDR2 SFDVKD. CDR3 length equals 13 residues. The CDR3 coding sequence is TGTGCCGGAGTCTACAGGGTGCCCTATGGCTACACCTTC. Translated: CAGVYRVPYGYTF.

V is TRBV2 and J is TRBJ2-1; D is unclear. CDR3 size: 11 residues. In germline, CDR1 is SNHLY, CDR2 FYNNEI. V was shortened by 2 bases and J by 9 bases, with 5 bases between the two germline ends. The CDR3 spells CASSETAEQFF. The CDR3 DNA follows: TGTGCCAGCAGTGAAACTGCTGAGCAGTTCTTC.

The gene calls are TRBV5-4 and TRBJ2-3, with no clear D. CDR3 length: 13 amino acids. V was trimmed by 4 bases and J by 8 bases, leaving 14 bases between them. Germline values: CDR1 SGHNT, CDR2 YYREEE (reference sequence). DNA for the CDR3: TGTGCCAGCAGCCCGTTGGGCATCGCTACGCAGTATTTT. Translating it yields CASSPLGIATQYF.

The chain uses TRBV15 and TRBJ2-7; D uncertain. The CDR3 contains 12 residues. Trimming shortened V by 0 bases and J by 6 bases, and 6 bases separated the two germline ends. CDR1 LNHNV and CDR2 YYDKDF come from the germline V gene (reference sequence). Here the CDR3 reads CATSRELSEQYF. DNA of the CDR3: TGTGCCACCAGCAGAGAGTTAAGCGAGCAGTACTTC.

The rearrangement uses TRBV5-4 and TRBJ1-2; weak D call: TRBD1 (6 bases). The CDR3 spans 19 residues. Germline loops: CDR1 SGHNT, CDR2 YYREEE (reference sequence). V lost 2 bases, J lost 11 bases, and 34 bases lay in between. CDR3 region: CASSLGQITPTGGQYQYTF. The CDR3 bases are TGTGCCAGCAGCTTAGGGCAGATTACCCCCACCGGGGGCCAATATCAGTACACCTTC.

The J gene is TRBJ2-1, the V gene TRBV12-3 or TRBV12-4; TRBD2 matches at 8 bases. CDR3 length: 14 amino acids. The ends lost 3 bases at V and 7 bases at J; junction bases unmatched: 5. CDR3 loop: CASSLVTSGNEQFF. In DNA form, the CDR3 reads TGTGCCAGCAGTTTGGTTACTAGCGGAAATGAGCAGTTCTTC.

The V and J genes are TRBV10-3 and TRBJ2-3; 8 nucleotides agree with TRBD2. CDR1 is ENHRY and CDR2 is SYGVKD in the germline V gene. CDR3 size: 14 residues. After removal of 7 bases from V and 2 bases from J, the junction contained 5 bases not matched to a gene. Written as DNA, the CDR3 is TGTGCCATCATGGCGGGGGGATCCACAGATACGCAGTATTTT. Protein sequence: CAIMAGGSTDTQYF.

The rearrangement joins TRBV20-1 to TRBJ1-5; no firm D call. Trimming pared 4 bases from V and 4 bases from J, leaving 8 bases between. The germline gives CDR1 DFQATT, CDR2 SNEGSKA (reference sequence). CDR3 length equals 12 residues. DNA of the CDR3: TGCAGTGCTAAGGCAGGAAATCAGCCCCAGCATTTT. This gives the protein CSAKAGNQPQHF.

The chain recombines TRBV20-1 with TRBJ1-1; a possible D gene is TRBD1 (6 bases). Deletions cut 0 bases from V and 5 bases from J, with 7 bases between. The CDR3 sequence is 12 residues long. Germline assignment: CDR1 DFQATT and CDR2 SNEGSKA (reference sequence). The CDR3 region has the DNA TGCAGTGCTAGAGATCAGGGGACTGAAGCTTTCTTT. Amino acids: CSARDQGTEAFF.

The chain recombines TRBV12-5 with TRBJ1-2, with 9 nucleotides matching TRBD1. This CDR3 contains 17 residues. Germline lookup yields CDR1 LGHNT and CDR2 FRNRAP. Germline trimming cut 6 bases from V and 3 bases from J; bases unmatched to any gene: 14. CDR3 sequence reads: CASGRTPGQGVHYGYTF. CDR3 nucleotides: TGTGCTAGTGGCCGAACCCCGGGACAGGGCGTTCACTATGGCTACACCTTC.

This rearrangement joins TRBV5-6 to TRBJ2-1; 11 nucleotides line up with TRBD2. Germline V CDR1 and CDR2: SGHDT, YYEEEE. V dropped 0 bases and J dropped 10; count of bases not matched to a gene: 0. CDR3 length: 13 residues. DNA for the CDR3: TGTGCCAGCAGCTTGGGACTAGCGGGGGAGCAGTTCTTC. Translated, it gives CASSLGLAGEQFF.

V is TRBV4-3 and J is TRBJ2-6; 12 nucleotides align to TRBD1. The J segment lost 1 base and the V segment lost 1 base, leaving 5 bases of the junction unmatched. CDR1 and CDR2 (germline): LGHNA, YSLEER. The CDR3 has 19 residues. Written as DNA, the CDR3 is TGCGCCAGCAGCCAAGGGGCGGGACAGGGGGCGTCTGGGGCCAACGTCCTGACTTTC. Translated: CASSQGAGQGASGANVLTF.

V is TRBV4-1 and J is TRBJ1-2; D is undetermined. The CDR3 has 16 amino acids. Germline-derived CDR1 and CDR2 are MGHRA and YSYEKL. Trimming took 0 bases from V and 0 from J, leaving 11 bases between them. CDR3 nucleotide sequence: TGCGCCAGCAGCCAAGAGGTGGGCTCTTCTAACTATGGCTACACCTTC. Its protein product is CASSQEVGSSNYGYTF.

As DNA, the CDR3 is TGTGCCAGCAGCTTCGCCGAGAGAATCGATGAGCAGTTCTTC. Protein sequence: CASSFAERIDEQFF. The V and J genes are TRBV13 and TRBJ2-1; D gene ambiguous. Trimming took off 3 bases at V and 8 bases at J, with 14 bases between the two ends. There are 14 residues in the CDR3. Germline V CDR1 and CDR2: PRHDT, FYEKMQ (reference sequence).

The V gene is TRBV27, the J gene TRBJ2-7; weak D call: TRBD2 (6 bases). The CDR3 consists of 15 residues. V lost 5 bases and J lost 0, with 14 bases in between. Germline V lookup: CDR1 MNHEY, CDR2 SMNVEV (reference sequence). The CDR3 sequence: CASSEEGQSSYEQYF. The CDR3 DNA is TGTGCCAGCAGTGAGGAGGGTCAAAGCTCCTACGAGCAGTACTTC.

This chain uses TRBV13 with TRBJ2-1, with 10 nucleotides matching TRBD2. V lost 5 bases, J lost 9 bases, and 7 bases stayed unmatched. Germline lookup yields CDR1 PRHDT and CDR2 FYEKMQ (reference sequence). The CDR3 covers 14 residues. CDR3 loop: CASSELAGAVEQFF. The CDR3 nucleotides are TGTGCCAGCAGCGAGCTAGCGGGAGCGGTTGAGCAGTTCTTC. Based on the CDR3 plus reference TRBV13 and TRBJ2-1, the full variable domain is AAGVIQSPRHLIKEKRETATLKCYPIPRHDTVYWYQQGPGQDPQFLISFYEKMQSDKGSIPDRFSAQQFSDYHSELNMSSLELGDSALYFCASSELAGAVEQFFGPGTRLTVL.

V is TRBV6-6 and J is TRBJ2-1, with 7 positions matching TRBD2. This CDR3 region has 14 residues. Germline values: CDR1 MNHNY, CDR2 SVGAGI (reference sequence). Trimming took 7 bases from V and 4 from J; bases not matched to a gene: 7. CDR3 amino acids: CASNVGGRYNEQFF. The CDR3 DNA follows: TGTGCCAGCAACGTGGGAGGGAGATACAATGAGCAGTTCTTC.

This chain joins TRBV7-9 and TRBJ1-1; TRBD1 is a possible D gene (6 bases). Trimming left V 6 bases short and J 6 bases short, with 17 bases between. The CDR3 spans 14 residues. Per germline, CDR1 SEHNR and CDR2 FQNEAQ (reference sequence). The CDR3 sequence is CASSLGHPSAEAFF. CDR3 coding DNA: TGTGCCAGCAGTTTGGGACATCCCAGCGCTGAAGCTTTCTTT.